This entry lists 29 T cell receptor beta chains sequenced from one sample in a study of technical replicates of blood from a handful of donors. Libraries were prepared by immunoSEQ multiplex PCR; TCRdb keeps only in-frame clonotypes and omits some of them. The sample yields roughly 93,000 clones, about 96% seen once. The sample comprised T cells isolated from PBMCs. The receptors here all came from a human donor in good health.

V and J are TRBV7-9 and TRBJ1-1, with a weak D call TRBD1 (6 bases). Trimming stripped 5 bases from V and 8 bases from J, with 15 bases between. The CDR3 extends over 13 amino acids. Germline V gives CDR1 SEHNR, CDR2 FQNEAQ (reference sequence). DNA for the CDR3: TGTGCCAGCAGCACAGGGCCAATTTCGGAAGCTTTCTTT. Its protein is CASSTGPISEAFF.

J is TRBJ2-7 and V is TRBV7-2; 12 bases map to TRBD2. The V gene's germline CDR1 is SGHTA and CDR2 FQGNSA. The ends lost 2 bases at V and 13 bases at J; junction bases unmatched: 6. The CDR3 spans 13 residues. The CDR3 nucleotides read TGTGCCAGCAGCTTAATGTTACTAGCGGGGGGATACTTC. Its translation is CASSLMLLAGGYF. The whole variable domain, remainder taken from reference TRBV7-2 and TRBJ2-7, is GAGVSQSPSNKVTEKGKDVELRCDPISGHTALYWYRQSLGQGLEFLIYFQGNSAPDKSGLPSDRFSAERTGGSVSTLTIQRTQQEDSAVYLCASSLMLLAGGYFGPGTRLTVT.

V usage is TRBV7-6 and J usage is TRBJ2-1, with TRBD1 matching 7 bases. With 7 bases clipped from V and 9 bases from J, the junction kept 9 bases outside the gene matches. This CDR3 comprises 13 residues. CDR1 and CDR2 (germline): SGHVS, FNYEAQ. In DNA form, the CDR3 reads TGTGCCAGCAAAAAACAGGGGTTGAGTGAGCAGTTCTTC. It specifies CASKKQGLSEQFF.

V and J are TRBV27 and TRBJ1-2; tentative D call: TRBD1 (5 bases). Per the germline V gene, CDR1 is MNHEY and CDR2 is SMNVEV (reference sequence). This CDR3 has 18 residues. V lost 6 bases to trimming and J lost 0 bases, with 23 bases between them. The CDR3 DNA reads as TGTGCCAGCAGCCCTAACCGGGCAGGGTTTAGATCTAACTATGGCTACACCTTC. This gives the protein CASSPNRAGFRSNYGYTF.

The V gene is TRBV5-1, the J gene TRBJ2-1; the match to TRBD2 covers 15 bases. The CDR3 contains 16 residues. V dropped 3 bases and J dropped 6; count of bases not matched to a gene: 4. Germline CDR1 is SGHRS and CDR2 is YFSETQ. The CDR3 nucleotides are TGCGCCAGCAGCTCGAGGACTAGCGGGGGGGGCAATGAGCAGTTCTTC. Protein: CASSSRTSGGGNEQFF.

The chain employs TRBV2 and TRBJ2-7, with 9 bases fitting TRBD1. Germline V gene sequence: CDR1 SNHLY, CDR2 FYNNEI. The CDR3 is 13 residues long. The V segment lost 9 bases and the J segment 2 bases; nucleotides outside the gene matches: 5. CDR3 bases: TGTGCCAGGAGACAGGGGGGAACCTACGAGCAGTACTTC. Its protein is CARRQGGTYEQYF. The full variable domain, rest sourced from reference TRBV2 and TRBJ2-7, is EPEVTQTPSHQVTQMGQEVILRCVPISNHLYFYWYRQILGQKVEFLVSFYNNEISEKSEIFDDQFSVERPDGSNFTLKIRSTKLEDSAMYFCARRQGGTYEQYFGPGTRLTVT.

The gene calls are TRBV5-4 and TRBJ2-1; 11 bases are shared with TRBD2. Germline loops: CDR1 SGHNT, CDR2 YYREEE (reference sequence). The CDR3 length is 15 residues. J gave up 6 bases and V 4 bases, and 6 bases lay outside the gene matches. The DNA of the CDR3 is TGTGCCAGCAGCAACCTAGCGGGAGGTTTCAATGAGCAGTTCTTC. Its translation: CASSNLAGGFNEQFF.

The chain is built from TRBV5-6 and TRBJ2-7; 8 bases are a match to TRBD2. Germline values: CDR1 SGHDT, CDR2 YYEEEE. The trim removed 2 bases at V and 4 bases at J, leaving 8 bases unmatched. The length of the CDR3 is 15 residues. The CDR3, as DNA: TGTGCCAGCAGCTTAATCGGGAGGGCCGATTACGAGCAGTACTTC. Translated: CASSLIGRADYEQYF.

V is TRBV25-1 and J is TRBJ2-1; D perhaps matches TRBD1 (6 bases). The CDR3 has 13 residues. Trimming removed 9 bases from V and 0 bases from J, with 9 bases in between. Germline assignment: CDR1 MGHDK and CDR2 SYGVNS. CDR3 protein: CASTGSSYNEQFF. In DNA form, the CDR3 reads TGTGCCAGTACAGGGAGCTCCTACAATGAGCAGTTCTTC.

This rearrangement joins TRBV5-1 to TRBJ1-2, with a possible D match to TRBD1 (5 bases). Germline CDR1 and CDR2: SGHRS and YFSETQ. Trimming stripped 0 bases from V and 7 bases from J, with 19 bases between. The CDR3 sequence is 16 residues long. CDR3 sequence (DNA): TGCGCCAGCAGCTTGGATTCGGGGACGCGGGGCCGTGGCTACACCTTC. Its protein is CASSLDSGTRGRGYTF.

CDR3 coding DNA: TGTGCCAGCAGCTACCTAGACCTAGCGGGAGACAATGAGCAGTTCTTC. It specifies CASSYLDLAGDNEQFF. The J gene is TRBJ2-1, the V gene TRBV7-6; 10 bases align to TRBD2. The CDR3 is 16 amino acids. Germline V gene data show CDR1 as SGHVS and CDR2 as FNYEAQ. J gave up 5 bases and V 4 bases, and 8 bases lay outside the gene matches. The full variable domain, its missing parts supplied by reference TRBV7-6 and TRBJ2-1, is GAGVSQSPRYKVTKRGQDVALRCDPISGHVSLYWYRQALGQGPEFLTYFNYEAQQDKSGLPNDRFSAERPEGSISTLTIQRTEQRDSAMYRCASSYLDLAGDNEQFFGPGTRLTVL.

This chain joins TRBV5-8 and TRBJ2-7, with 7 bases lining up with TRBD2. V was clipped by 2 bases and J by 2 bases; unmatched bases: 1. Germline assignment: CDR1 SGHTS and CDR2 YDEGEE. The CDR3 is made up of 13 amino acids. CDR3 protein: CASSLAGTYEQYF. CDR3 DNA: TGTGCCAGCAGCTTAGCGGGGACCTACGAGCAGTACTTC.

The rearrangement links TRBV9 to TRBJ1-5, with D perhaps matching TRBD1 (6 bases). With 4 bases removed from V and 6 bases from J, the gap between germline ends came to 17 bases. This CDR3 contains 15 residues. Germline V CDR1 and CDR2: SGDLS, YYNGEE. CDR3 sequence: CASSLTDRRAQPQHF. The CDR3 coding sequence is TGTGCCAGCAGCCTCACGGACAGAAGGGCTCAGCCCCAGCATTTT.

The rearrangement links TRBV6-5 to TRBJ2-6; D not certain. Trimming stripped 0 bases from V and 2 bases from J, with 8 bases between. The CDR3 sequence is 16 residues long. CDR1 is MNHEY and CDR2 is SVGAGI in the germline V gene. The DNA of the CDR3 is TGTGCCAGCAGTTACTCGGGCCACCCTGGGGCCAACGTCCTGACTTTC. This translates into CASSYSGHPGANVLTF.

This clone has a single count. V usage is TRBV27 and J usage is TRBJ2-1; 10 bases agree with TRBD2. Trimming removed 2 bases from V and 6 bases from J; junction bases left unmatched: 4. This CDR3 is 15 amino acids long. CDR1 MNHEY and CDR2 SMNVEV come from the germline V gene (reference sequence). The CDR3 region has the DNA TGTGCCAGCAGTTTACTAACTAGCGGGGCCAATGAGCAGTTCTTC. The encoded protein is CASSLLTSGANEQFF.

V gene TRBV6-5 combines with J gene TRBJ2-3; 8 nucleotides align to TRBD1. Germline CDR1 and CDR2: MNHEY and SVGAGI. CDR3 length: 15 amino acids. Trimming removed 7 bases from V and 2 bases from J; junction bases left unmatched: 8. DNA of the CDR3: TGTGCCAGCACCTCGACAGGGGACATCACAGATACGCAGTATTTT. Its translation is CASTSTGDITDTQYF.

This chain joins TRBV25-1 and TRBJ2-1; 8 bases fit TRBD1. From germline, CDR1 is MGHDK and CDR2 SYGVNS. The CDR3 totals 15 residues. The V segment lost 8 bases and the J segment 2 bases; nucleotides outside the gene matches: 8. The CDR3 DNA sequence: TGTGCCAGCGGAAAGACAGGGGCACCCTACAATGAGCAGTTCTTC. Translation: CASGKTGAPYNEQFF.

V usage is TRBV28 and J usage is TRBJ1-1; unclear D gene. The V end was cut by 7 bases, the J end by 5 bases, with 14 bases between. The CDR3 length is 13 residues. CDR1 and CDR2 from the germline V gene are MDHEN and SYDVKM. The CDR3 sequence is CASTDAPGTEAFF. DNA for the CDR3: TGTGCCAGCACCGACGCCCCCGGGACTGAAGCTTTCTTT.

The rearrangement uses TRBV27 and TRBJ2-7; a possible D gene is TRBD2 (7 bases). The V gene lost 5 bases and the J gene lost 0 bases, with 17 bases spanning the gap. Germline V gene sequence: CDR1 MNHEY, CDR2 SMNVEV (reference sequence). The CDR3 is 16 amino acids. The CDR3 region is CASSPSGDTYSYEQYF. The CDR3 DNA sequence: TGTGCCAGCAGTCCGAGCGGGGACACTTACTCCTACGAGCAGTACTTC.

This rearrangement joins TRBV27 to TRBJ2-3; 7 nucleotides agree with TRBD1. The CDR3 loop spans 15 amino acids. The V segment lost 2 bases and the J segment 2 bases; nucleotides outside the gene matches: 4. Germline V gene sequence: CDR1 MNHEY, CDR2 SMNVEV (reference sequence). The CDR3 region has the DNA TGTGCCAGCAGTTTAACAGGGGCCAACACAGATACGCAGTATTTT. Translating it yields CASSLTGANTDTQYF.

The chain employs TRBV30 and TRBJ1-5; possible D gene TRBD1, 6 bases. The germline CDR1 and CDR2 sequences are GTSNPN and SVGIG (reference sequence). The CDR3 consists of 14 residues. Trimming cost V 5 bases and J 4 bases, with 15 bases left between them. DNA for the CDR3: TGTGCCTGGGGTGCCGGGGGGGCGAATCAGCCCCAGCATTTT. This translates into CAWGAGGANQPQHF.

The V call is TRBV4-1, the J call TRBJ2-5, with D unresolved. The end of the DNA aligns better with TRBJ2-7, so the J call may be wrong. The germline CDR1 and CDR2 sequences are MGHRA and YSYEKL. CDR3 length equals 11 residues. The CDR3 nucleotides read TGCGCCAGCAGCCAGTTCTACGAGCAGTACTTC. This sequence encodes CASSQFYEQYF.

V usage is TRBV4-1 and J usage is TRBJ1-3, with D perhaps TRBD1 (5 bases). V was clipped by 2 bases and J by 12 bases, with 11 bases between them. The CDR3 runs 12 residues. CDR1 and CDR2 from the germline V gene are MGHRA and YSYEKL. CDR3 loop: CASSQQWGDIYF. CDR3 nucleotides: TGCGCCAGCAGCCAACAATGGGGGGACATATATTTT.

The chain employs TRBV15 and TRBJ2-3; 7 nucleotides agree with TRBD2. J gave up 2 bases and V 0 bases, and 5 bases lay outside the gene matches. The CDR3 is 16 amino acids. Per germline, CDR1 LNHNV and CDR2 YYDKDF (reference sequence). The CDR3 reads CATSRDLGGFTDTQYF. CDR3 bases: TGTGCCACCAGCAGAGATTTGGGGGGGTTCACAGATACGCAGTATTTT.

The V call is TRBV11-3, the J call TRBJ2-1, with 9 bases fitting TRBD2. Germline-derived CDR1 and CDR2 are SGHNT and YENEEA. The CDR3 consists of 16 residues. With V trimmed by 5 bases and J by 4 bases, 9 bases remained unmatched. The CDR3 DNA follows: TGTGCCAGCAGCCCCGTTAGCGGGAGCGGATACAATGAGCAGTTCTTC. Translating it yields CASSPVSGSGYNEQFF.

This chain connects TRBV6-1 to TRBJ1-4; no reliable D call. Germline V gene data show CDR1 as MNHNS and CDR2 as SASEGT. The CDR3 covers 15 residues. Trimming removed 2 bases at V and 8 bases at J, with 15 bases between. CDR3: CASSENLEGWEKLFF. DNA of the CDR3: TGTGCCAGCAGTGAAAATTTGGAGGGATGGGAAAAACTGTTTTTT.

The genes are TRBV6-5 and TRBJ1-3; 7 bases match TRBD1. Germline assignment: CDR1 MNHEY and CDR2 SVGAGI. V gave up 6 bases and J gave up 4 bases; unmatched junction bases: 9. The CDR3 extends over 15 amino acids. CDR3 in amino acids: CASSSTGSRGNTIYF. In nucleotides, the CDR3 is TGTGCCAGCAGCTCGACAGGGAGTCGGGGAAACACCATATATTTT.

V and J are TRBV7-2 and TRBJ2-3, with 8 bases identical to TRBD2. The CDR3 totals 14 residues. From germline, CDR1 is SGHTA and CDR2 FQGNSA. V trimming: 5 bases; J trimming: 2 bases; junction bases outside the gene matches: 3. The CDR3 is CASSPLAATDTQYF. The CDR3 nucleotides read TGTGCCAGCAGCCCACTAGCGGCCACAGATACGCAGTATTTT.

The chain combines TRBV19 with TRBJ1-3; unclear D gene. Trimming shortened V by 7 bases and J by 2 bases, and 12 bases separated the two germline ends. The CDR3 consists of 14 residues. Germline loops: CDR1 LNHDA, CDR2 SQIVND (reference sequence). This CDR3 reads CASTKGGTGNTIYF. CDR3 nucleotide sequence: TGTGCCAGTACCAAAGGAGGAACTGGAAACACCATATATTTT.